The 2 T cell receptor beta chains reported below all come from one sample, sequenced in a study of blood T cell repertoires in COVID-19. Data came from immunoSEQ multiplex PCR; TCRdb stores just in-frame clones and leaves some out. The table lists approximately 52,000 clones, 75% to 95% of them singletons. The material sequenced was peripheral blood. All receptors derive from a human donor with active COVID-19. The donor label of this sample is uncertain.

The rearrangement joins TRBV6-5 to TRBJ2-7, with 10 bases fitting TRBD1. The CDR3 runs to 14 residues. The germline CDR1 and CDR2 sequences are MNHEY and SVGAGI. V was pared by 4 bases and J by 2 bases, with 2 bases of the junction left unmatched. The CDR3 is CASSLGQGAYEQYF. The DNA for the CDR3 is TGTGCCAGCAGTTTAGGACAGGGGGCCTACGAGCAGTACTTC.

The chain uses TRBV27 and TRBJ2-1, with D maybe TRBD1 (7 bases). The CDR3 length is 19 residues. Germline loops: CDR1 MNHEY, CDR2 SMNVEV (reference sequence). V shed 0 bases and J shed 3 bases, with 21 bases lying between them. In DNA form, the CDR3 reads TGTGCCAGCAGTTTATCAGGGACAGCCGGGACTTCACTCTACAATGAGCAGTTCTTC. It translates to CASSLSGTAGTSLYNEQFF.